Each of the 28 T cell receptor beta chains below was sequenced from the same sample in a study of breast tumors, draining lymph nodes, adjacent tissues. Axillary draining lymph nodes of breast cancer patients supplied the node samples. TCRdb re-derived calls from the multiplex PCR reads in MiXCR, one entry per CDR3 protein. The table lists about 140,000 distinct CDR3 sequences, roughly 33% of them singletons. The sample comprised axillary lymph node tissue. These TCRs come from a female donor with breast cancer. Some clones in this sample may be carry-over from other donors' samples.

This clonotype was seen ten or more times. This chain connects TRBV18 to TRBJ1-5; weak D call: TRBD1 (6 bases). V lost 4 bases to trimming and J lost 5 bases, with 18 bases between them. Germline CDR1 reads KGHSH; CDR2 reads LQKENI. The CDR3 runs to 16 residues. CDR3 sequence: CASSRQQGSGDQPQHF. CDR3 coding DNA: TGTGCCAGCTCACGTCAACAGGGATCGGGAGATCAGCCCCAGCATTTT.

This clonotype was counted many times. DNA of the CDR3: TGTGCCAGCAGTGGGACAGCCGGTACTTCGCCGTCCGTC. Translating gives CASSGTAGTSPSV. The V and J genes are TRBV2 and TRBJ2-7; perhaps TRBD1 as D (6 bases). The CDR3 spans 13 residues. Germline V lookup: CDR1 SNHLY, CDR2 FYNNEI.

This clonotype was picked up many times. This chain connects TRBV4-1 to TRBJ1-5; possibly TRBD1 for D (5 bases). Per germline, CDR1 MGHRA and CDR2 YSYEKL. The CDR3 covers 15 residues. V lost 4 bases, J lost 3 bases, and 13 bases lay in between. CDR3 bases: TGCGCCAGCAGCCTTGAGGGGCTGATCAATCAGCCCCAGCATTTT. Amino acids: CASSLEGLINQPQHF.

Points on this clonotype: A clone one base away is much larger, so this may be a read error. J is TRBJ2-1 and V is TRBV20-1; unclear D gene. CDR3 length: 12 amino acids. Germline-derived CDR1 and CDR2 are DFQATT and SNEGSKA (reference sequence). The CDR3 is CSARGKYDERFF. CDR3 bases: TGCAGTGCTAGGGGCAAATACGATGAGCGGTTCTTC.

This clonotype was detected a few times. The junction and the germline gene differ at one end; a read error may be behind it. J is TRBJ2-3 and V is TRBV6-5, with 14 bases matching TRBD2. CDR3 length: 17 amino acids. In germline, CDR1 is MNHEY, CDR2 SVGAGI. The DNA of the CDR3 is TGTGCCAGCAGTCACTCGGGGACTAGCGGGGGAGCAGATACGCAGTATTTT. Its protein product is CASSHSGTSGGADTQYF.

This clonotype was seen at least ten times. This chain uses TRBV12-3 or TRBV12-4 with TRBJ1-5; no clear D gene. This CDR3 is built from 16 residues. The V end was cut by 3 bases, the J end by 3 bases, with 15 bases between. Here the CDR3 DNA reads TGTGCCAGCAGTTTGATCTTGGGGAAGGTCAATCAGCCCCAGCATTTT. Translation: CASSLILGKVNQPQHF.

The chain has TRBV5-1 and TRBJ2-3; a weak D match, TRBD2 (6 bases). The germline gives CDR1 SGHRS, CDR2 YFSETQ. The CDR3 is made up of 18 amino acids. V lost 4 bases to trimming and J lost 2 bases, with 23 bases between them. The CDR3, as DNA: TGCGCCAGCAGCGCGTTTGGTTGGAGGGCTGGAAACACAGATACGCAGTATTTT. This sequence encodes CASSAFGWRAGNTDTQYF.

This clonotype was observed a handful of times. This may stem from a read error, because a much larger clone lies one nucleotide away. The conserved final phenylalanine or tryptophan is absent from the CDR3, which likely points to a read error. The rearrangement links TRBV5-4 to TRBJ2-7, with 8 positions matching TRBD1. The CDR3 is 15 residues long. V shed 4 bases, J shed 2 bases, and the junction held 8 bases outside the gene matches. Germline lookup yields CDR1 SGHNT and CDR2 YYREEE (reference sequence). The CDR3 reads CASSTNRGNPYEQYL. CDR3 DNA: TGTGCCAGCAGCACGAACAGGGGGAATCCCTACGAGCAGTACCTC.

In regard to this clonotype: This may arise from a read error, as a much more abundant clone is one base away. The final CDR3 position lacks the conserved phenylalanine or tryptophan, pointing to a likely read error. The V call is TRBV7-2, the J call TRBJ2-2; D ambiguous. With 7 bases removed from V and 5 bases from J, the gap between germline ends came to 17 bases. Looked up from germline, CDR1 is SGHTA and CDR2 is FQGNSA. The CDR3 is 15 residues long. The CDR3 reads CASNSSTMGTGELFV. The CDR3 DNA is TGTGCCAGCAACTCCTCCACCATGGGAACCGGGGAGCTGTTTGTT.

This clonotype was seen at least ten times. The chain links TRBV7-2 to TRBJ2-7, with D unresolved. Trimming shortened V by 0 bases and J by 3 bases, and 9 bases separated the two germline ends. Germline lookup yields CDR1 SGHTA and CDR2 FQGNSA. The CDR3 is 14 amino acids. The chain's CDR3 is CASSLAPGFYEQYF. The CDR3 DNA follows: TGTGCCAGCAGCTTAGCGCCTGGTTTCTACGAGCAGTACTTC.

This clonotype has just a few counts. J is TRBJ1-5 and V is TRBV18; D unresolved. V was clipped by 2 bases and J by 3 bases, with 11 bases between them. Germline loops: CDR1 KGHSH, CDR2 LQKENI. The CDR3 has 15 residues. The CDR3 protein is CASSPKIGDNQPQHF. CDR3 nucleotides: TGTGCCAGCTCACCAAAAATTGGGGACAATCAGCCCCAGCATTTT.

This clonotype has ten or more counts. The CDR3, as DNA: TGTGCCAGCAGGTTGGGAGCGGGGGTTAACTACGAGCAGTACGTC. It translates to CASRLGAGVNYEQYV. The V and J genes are TRBV6-1 and TRBJ2-7; 8 bases match TRBD2. With 6 bases clipped from V and 3 bases from J, the junction kept 10 bases outside the gene matches. CDR3 length: 15 amino acids. The germline CDR1 and CDR2 sequences are MNHNS and SASEGT.

This clonotype occurred many times. The chain links TRBV5-1 to TRBJ2-7; TRBD2 matches at 7 bases. The CDR3 is 12 amino acids. In germline, CDR1 is SGHRS, CDR2 YFSETQ. V gave up 4 bases and J gave up 3 bases; unmatched junction bases: 1. CDR3 in amino acids: CASSGGDYEQYF. The CDR3 coding sequence is TGCGCCAGCAGCGGGGGGGACTACGAGCAGTACTTC.

This clonotype was observed many times. This chain connects TRBV2 to TRBJ1-5; a possible D gene is TRBD1 (5 bases). This CDR3 contains 14 residues. From germline, CDR1 is SNHLY and CDR2 FYNNEI. V was pared by 1 base and J by 6 bases, with 10 bases between. The CDR3 is CASSEVQGGQPQHF. CDR3 DNA: TGTGCCAGCAGTGAAGTCCAGGGTGGTCAGCCCCAGCATTTT.

In its sample, this clonotype was seen many times. J is TRBJ1-2 and V is TRBV5-8; weak D call: TRBD1 (6 bases). Germline-derived CDR1 and CDR2 are SGHTS and YDEGEE. The CDR3 is 16 amino acids. Trimming stripped 1 base from V and 4 bases from J, with 17 bases between. This CDR3 reads CASSLSQGTFGYGYTF. CDR3 nucleotides: TGTGCCAGCAGCTTGAGTCAGGGGACGTTCGGCTATGGCTACACCTTC.

This clonotype has at least ten counts. The V call is TRBV29-1, the J call TRBJ1-4; TRBD1 agrees at 9 bases. CDR1 is SQVTM and CDR2 is ANQGSEA in the germline V gene. The J segment lost 9 bases and the V segment lost 6 bases, leaving 11 bases of the junction unmatched. CDR3 size: 14 residues. This CDR3 reads CSVQGGQGMKKLFF. The CDR3 coding sequence is TGCAGCGTCCAAGGGGGACAGGGTATGAAAAAACTGTTTTTT.

The V call is TRBV7-9, the J call TRBJ1-2; tentative D call: TRBD1 (5 bases). Germline V lookup: CDR1 SEHNR, CDR2 FQNEAQ (reference sequence). Trimming removed 2 bases from V and 4 bases from J, with 11 bases in between. CDR3 length equals 14 residues. CDR3 DNA sequence: TGTGCCAGCAGCTTAACGGGGACTAGCTATGGCTACACCTTC. The encoded protein is CASSLTGTSYGYTF.

This clonotype occurred once. V gene TRBV7-3 combines with J gene TRBJ1-2; perhaps TRBD1 as D (5 bases). The V gene lost 3 bases and the J gene lost 7 bases, with 15 bases spanning the gap. The CDR3 has 14 residues. Per germline, CDR1 SGHTA and CDR2 FQGTGA. The CDR3 nucleotides read TGTGCCAGCAGCTTTGCAGGGTCGCCGTCTGGCTACACCTTC. Its translation is CASSFAGSPSGYTF.

This clonotype was seen many times. The chain employs TRBV6-5 and TRBJ1-4, with TRBD1 matching 11 bases. CDR1 is MNHEY, CDR2 SVGAGI, per germline. The CDR3 covers 16 residues. V lost 4 bases and J lost 7; bases outside the gene matches: 8. In DNA, the CDR3 is TGTGCCAGCAGTTTTTCTACCGGGACAGGGGGTGAAAAACTGTTTTTT. Its protein product is CASSFSTGTGGEKLFF.

This clonotype has at least ten counts. The junction does not match germline at one end; this may be a read error. The V and J genes are TRBV20-1 and TRBJ2-5; D ambiguous. This CDR3 contains 11 residues. Germline CDR1 is DFQATT and CDR2 is SNEGSKA (reference sequence). CDR3 in amino acids: CSARGAETQSF. The CDR3 nucleotides are TGCAGTGCTAGGGGTGCGGAGACCCAGTCCTTC.

V gene TRBV5-6 combines with J gene TRBJ2-3; no clear D gene. The CDR3 is 15 amino acids. Trimming pared 4 bases from V and 0 bases from J, leaving 12 bases between. Germline V gene lookup returns CDR1 SGHDT and CDR2 YYEEEE. The CDR3 nucleotides are TGTGCCAGCAGCCCGAACGGGCTGAGCACAGATACGCAGTATTTT. Protein: CASSPNGLSTDTQYF.

At least ten counts were recorded for this clonotype. The chain recombines TRBV7-3 with TRBJ2-3; 13 bases fit TRBD2. Germline CDR1 is SGHTA and CDR2 is FQGTGA. With 5 bases clipped from V and 2 bases from J, the junction kept 7 bases outside the gene matches. The length of the CDR3 is 17 residues. In DNA, the CDR3 is TGTGCCAGCAGCGCCCAACTAGCGGGGGGGTCCACAGATACGCAGTATTTT. Translation: CASSAQLAGGSTDTQYF.

This clonotype was picked up many times. This chain links TRBV19 with TRBJ1-5; 7 bases agree with TRBD1. Germline V gene data show CDR1 as LNHDA and CDR2 as SQIVND (reference sequence). The CDR3 totals 14 residues. The J segment lost 3 bases and the V segment lost 6 bases, leaving 5 bases of the junction unmatched. The CDR3: CASSDTGDNQPQHF. The CDR3, as DNA: TGTGCCAGTAGCGACACAGGGGACAATCAGCCCCAGCATTTT.

Of note for this clonotype: Relative to the germline gene, one junction end is altered; a read error may explain this. This sequence joins TRBV6-5 and TRBJ2-2; 12 bases are a match to TRBD2. The CDR3 has 19 residues. The germline V gene encodes CDR1 MNHEY and CDR2 SVGAGI. The CDR3, as DNA: TGTGCCAGCAGTCACCTAGCGGGGGGGCAGGAGGGAAACACCGGGGAGCTGTATTTT. Translating it yields CASSHLAGGQEGNTGELYF.

Concerning this clonotype: At one end, the junction sequence differs from germline, possibly due to a read error. The genes are TRBV2 and TRBJ1-1, with 7 nucleotides matching TRBD1. CDR3 length: 14 amino acids. Germline CDR1 SNHLY, CDR2 FYNNEI. CDR3 sequence: CASSGRGPNIEAFF. The CDR3 coding sequence is TGTGCCAGCAGTGGGAGGGGGCCCAACATTGAAGCTTTCTTT.

The chain recombines TRBV10-1 with TRBJ1-3; no firm D call. The CDR3 loop spans 14 amino acids. CDR1 and CDR2 from the germline V gene are WNHNN and SYGVQD (reference sequence). Trimming pared 6 bases from V and 4 bases from J, leaving 13 bases between. This chain's CDR3 is CASRDPGNGNTIYF. The CDR3 region has the DNA TGCGCCAGCAGAGATCCGGGGAACGGAAACACCATATATTTT.

This clonotype was found many times. V is TRBV5-1 and J is TRBJ1-2; D gene uncertain. CDR3 length: 13 amino acids. The germline gives CDR1 SGHRS, CDR2 YFSETQ. V was shortened by 3 bases and J by 3 bases, with 9 bases between the two germline ends. The CDR3 is CASSYQRDYGYTF. The CDR3 DNA reads TGCGCCAGCAGCTATCAAAGGGACTATGGCTACACCTTC.

In the case of this clonotype: At one boundary the junction diverges from the germline segment, which might be a read error. This chain joins TRBV6-1 and TRBJ1-2; D not resolved. Germline assignment: CDR1 MNHNS and CDR2 SASEGT. The CDR3 has 13 residues. The CDR3 is CASSENKDYGYAF. DNA of the CDR3: TGTGCCAGCAGTGAGAATAAGGACTATGGCTACGCCTTC.